These T cell receptor beta chains were read from a single sample in a study of breast tumors, draining lymph nodes, adjacent tissues. MiXCR was run by TCRdb on the multiplex PCR reads, yielding one entry per CDR3 protein. Altogether 250,000 or so distinct CDR3 sequences are present, roughly 31% being singletons, with the ten largest covering more than 0.85%. The sample consisted of axillary lymph node tissue. These receptors all come from a female donor with breast cancer. Some clones in this sample may be carry-over from other donors' samples. The CDR3 runs from the conserved cysteine through the conserved F or W. Each record gives: CDR3 length, V gene, clone size, J gene, D gene, CDR3 protein, CDR3 DNA. D genes are given only for firm matches. Rows may omit the clone size; those that give it use once, few, many or a size class.

15	TRBV20-1	.	TRBJ2-1	TRBD2	CSARSSGSSYHEQFF	TGCAGTGCTAGATCTAGCGGGAGTTCCTACCATGAGCAGTTCTTC
14	TRBV10-2	.	TRBJ2-3	TRBD2	CASSPTSGYNEQYF	TGCGCCAGCAGCCCGACTAGCGGATACAATGAGCAGTATTTT
16	TRBV24-1	many	TRBJ2-7	TRBD1	CATSDTRPGGSYEQYF	TGTGCCACCAGTGACACTCGCCCAGGGGGCAGCTACGAGCAGTACTTC
15	TRBV2	.	TRBJ2-4	.	CASSGEGRGENIQYF	TGTGCCAGCAGTGGAGAGGGCAGGGGCGAAAACATTCAGTACTTC
18	TRBV3-1	.	TRBJ2-3	TRBD1	CASSQLGTGAWDTDTQYF	TGTGCCAGCAGCCAGTTGGGGACAGGGGCTTGGGACACAGATACGCAGTATTTT
12	TRBV6-5	many	TRBJ2-5	.	CASSRTAETQYF	TGTGCCAGCAGTCGGACAGCAGAGACCCAGTACTTC
15	TRBV10-3	many	TRBJ2-7	TRBD1	CAISETGTGGAEQYF	TGTGCCATCAGTGAGACCGGGACAGGGGGCGCCGAGCAGTACTTC
14	TRBV12-3/TRBV12-4	many	TRBJ2-1	TRBD2	CAITGLAGVREQFF	TGTGCCATCACCGGACTAGCGGGAGTCCGTGAGCAGTTCTTC
15	TRBV12-3/TRBV12-4	many	TRBJ2-1	TRBD1	CASSLRATGVYEQFF	TGTGCCAGCAGTTTAAGGGCGACAGGGGTCTATGAGCAGTTCTTC
15	TRBV19	many	TRBJ2-1	.	CASSRGRSSYNEQFF	TGTGCCAGTAGTAGGGGCAGGAGCTCCTACAATGAGCAGTTCTTC
17	TRBV11-3	once	TRBJ1-1	.	CASSRRRDASWVPEAFF	TGTGCCAGCAGCAGGCGCCGGGACGCCTCGTGGGTGCCTGAAGCTTTCTTT
13	TRBV7-2	many	TRBJ2-1	TRBD2	CASSLDGGDEQFF	TGTGCCAGCAGCTTAGACGGGGGGGATGAGCAGTTCTTC
13	TRBV11-3	.	TRBJ1-1	.	CASSPTFNTEAFF	TGTGCCAGCAGCCCAACTTTTAACACTGAAGCTTTCTTT
17	TRBV12-5	.	TRBJ1-4	TRBD1	CASSLRQGAATNEKLFF	TGTGCCAGCAGTTTACGACAGGGGGCTGCAACTAATGAAAAACTGTTTTTT